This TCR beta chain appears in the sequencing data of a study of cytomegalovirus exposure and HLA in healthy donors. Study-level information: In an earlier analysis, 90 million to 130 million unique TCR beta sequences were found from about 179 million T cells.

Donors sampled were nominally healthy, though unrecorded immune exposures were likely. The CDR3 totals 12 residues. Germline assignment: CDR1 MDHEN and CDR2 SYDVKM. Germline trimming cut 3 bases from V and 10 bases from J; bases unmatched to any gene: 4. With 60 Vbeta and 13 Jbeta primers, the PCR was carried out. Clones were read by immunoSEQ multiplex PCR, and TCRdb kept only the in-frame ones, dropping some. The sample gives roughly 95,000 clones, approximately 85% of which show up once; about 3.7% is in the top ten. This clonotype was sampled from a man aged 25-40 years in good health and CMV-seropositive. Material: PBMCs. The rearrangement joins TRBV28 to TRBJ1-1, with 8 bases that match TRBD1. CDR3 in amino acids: CASSLSTGVAFF. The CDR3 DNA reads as TGTGCCAGCAGTTTGTCGACAGGGGTAGCTTTCTTT.